This note documents a single T cell receptor (beta chain) sequence. This clone is a singleton in its sample. Its target antigen remains unknown. Base-call qualities are not available, and no considerably larger clone is one nucleotide away. The sample belongs to a study of T cell responses to AZD1222 COVID-19 vaccine (dated by TCRdb to about 2021). At the level of the whole study: A total of around 240 trial participants underwent TCR sequencing, of whom 207 had received two doses of AZD1222 and 26 had received two doses of the MenACWY control vaccine. Trial participants were enrolled into age subgroups of 18-55, 56-69 and 70-plus years, which contained around 150, 29 and 61 TCR-sequenced participants, respectively. Summary of the overall study and its limitations: In the small 56-69-year group, the increase in depth fell short of significance, most likely because of low power. Conclusions about previously exposed vaccinees are limited, since just five or six AZD1222 recipients were seropositive for SARS-CoV-2 at baseline. CD4 TCRs associated with the vaccine covered the entire spike protein, and the dominant responses were in regions 160-218 and 743-854. A significant rise in spike-specific TCR breadth and depth was observed after two AZD1222 doses relative to day 0 and relative to MenACWY recipients. Reportedly, close to half of the unique spike-specific TCRs recognized epitopes lying outside the regions that are mutated in the B.1.351 and B.1.1.7 variants. Participants were mostly white British and included more females than males, and it was suggested by the authors that clonal diversity may have been underestimated. Because no day 14 peak-response samples were available, repertoires were characterized only after the peak T cell response.

The CDR3 regions of human TCRbeta chains were analyzed by immunosequencing. Per the source publication's procedure: Repertoire TCRs were checked for matches against a reference library of SARS-CoV-2-specific TCRs that had been generated using the MIRA antigen-specificity platform. Breadth meant the fraction of unique TCRs that were SARS-CoV-2-associated, whereas depth meant the fraction of total T cells that were SARS-CoV-2-associated. Using the MIRA data, each spike-specific TCR was mapped to the spike region that the TCR reacts to and placed in a CD4 or CD8 class. Log10-transformed breadth and depth values were compared by one-way ANOVA with Sidak's multiple comparisons tests. TCRdb carries this immuneACCESS record with in-frame sequences only. Its versions omit some clonotypes, under half of them owing to an unresolved V gene in the studies checked, with the rest unexplained. V and J calls and clone size are as listed in that table; D and trimming were resolved from the DNA. The sample has over 85,000 clones on record, 70% to 90% of them singletons. The ten largest make up 15% of the sample.

The time point label corresponds to: about 28 days (+/-7) after the second vaccine dose. AZD1222 recipients whose second dose came at about 4 weeks and those whose second dose came at about 12 weeks were combined into one group, since spike-specific TCR depth and breadth did not differ between the two schedules. The vaccinee samples were drawn from two UK trials, COV001 and COV002, one of which was a single-blind randomized controlled phase 2/3 trial testing AZD1222 (ChAdOx1 nCoV-19) in healthy adults. Trial participant PBMC samples were collected at day 0 and day 28 after the second dose for TCRbeta chain sequencing. V is trimmed back by 3 bases and J by 1 base, and the junction contains 3 bases that no gene match accounts for. Including the terminal cysteine and phenylalanine, the CDR3 comprises 14 residues. CDR3 DNA is the only sequence kept; it has 42 bases, read in frame from the first base. Via the germline V gene, CDR1 is SGHRS and CDR2 YFSETQ.

Rearrangement joined TRBV5-1 to TRBJ2-5; TRBD2 agrees with 7 junctional bases. The sample was peripheral blood, taken 28 days after the second AZD1222 dose. The sequence derives from an adult who received the AZD1222 COVID-19 vaccine. CDR3 region: CASSWGLRQETQYF. In nucleotide form, the sequence is TGCGCCAGCAGCTGGGGACTACGCCAAGAGACCCAGTACTTC.